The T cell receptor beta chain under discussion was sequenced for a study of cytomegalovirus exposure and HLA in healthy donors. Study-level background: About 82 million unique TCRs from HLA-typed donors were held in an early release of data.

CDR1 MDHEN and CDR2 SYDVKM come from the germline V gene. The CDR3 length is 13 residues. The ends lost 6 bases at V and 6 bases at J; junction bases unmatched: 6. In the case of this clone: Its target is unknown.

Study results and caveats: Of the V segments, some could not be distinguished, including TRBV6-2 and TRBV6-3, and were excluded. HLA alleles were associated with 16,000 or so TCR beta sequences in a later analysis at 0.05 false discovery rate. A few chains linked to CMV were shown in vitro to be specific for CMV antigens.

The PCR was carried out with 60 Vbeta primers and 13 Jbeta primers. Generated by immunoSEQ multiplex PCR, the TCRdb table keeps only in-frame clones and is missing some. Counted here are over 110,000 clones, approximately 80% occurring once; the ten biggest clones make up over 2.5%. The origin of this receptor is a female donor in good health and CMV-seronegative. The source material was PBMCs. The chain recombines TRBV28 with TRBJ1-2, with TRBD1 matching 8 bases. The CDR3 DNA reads TGTGCCAGCAGGACAGGGGTTAATGATGGCTACACCTTC. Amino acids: CASRTGVNDGYTF.